This TCR beta chain was profiled in a study of B cell selection in AIRE deficiency. The study's findings and limits: Approximately 31% of healthy-shared Treg sequences were found among patient Tconv cells. With only TCRbeta sequenced, around 40% of shared healthy Treg sequences overlapped Tconv.

CD4+CD127+ cells were sorted as the conventional CD4 T cells. The CDR3 length is 14 residues. Looked up from germline, CDR1 is MNHNY and CDR2 is SVGAGI (reference sequence). Trimming stripped 0 bases from V and 6 bases from J, with 10 bases between. Here immunoSEQ multiplex PCR was the method, and the copy in TCRdb shows in-frame clones only, minus some. The table records approximately 24,000 clones, roughly 96% of them present only once. As for this clone: Its antigen is undetermined.

The source is a human donor in good health. This chain uses TRBV6-6 with TRBJ2-3; D gene uncertain. The specimen was CD4+CD127+ conventional T cells sorted from PBMCs. The CDR3 here is CASSYSAVPDTQYF. In nucleotides, the CDR3 is TGTGCCAGCAGTTACTCGGCGGTGCCCGATACGCAGTATTTT.